The sequence of this T cell receptor (beta chain) was determined in a study of T cell changes during pregnancy in multiple sclerosis. Sequenced by immunoSEQ multiplex PCR; TCRdb stores in-frame clones only, minus some. The sample comprises approximately 52,000 clones, roughly 92% of which are singletons, and 0.91% rests with the top ten. This clone appeared a few times. Sequencing used CD4+ T cells from peripheral blood mononuclear cells, obtained in the second trimester of pregnancy. The sequence derives from a female donor in good health, enrolled as a control in a pregnancy study.

Written as DNA, the CDR3 is TGTGCCAGCGATACGGGACAGCTTCAAGCTTTCTTT. Translating gives CASDTGQLQAFF. The V and J genes are TRBV6-1 and TRBJ1-1, with 7 bases that match TRBD1. The J segment lost 9 bases and the V segment lost 8 bases, leaving 9 bases of the junction unmatched. Germline V gives CDR1 MNHNS, CDR2 SASEGT. The CDR3 is 12 amino acids.